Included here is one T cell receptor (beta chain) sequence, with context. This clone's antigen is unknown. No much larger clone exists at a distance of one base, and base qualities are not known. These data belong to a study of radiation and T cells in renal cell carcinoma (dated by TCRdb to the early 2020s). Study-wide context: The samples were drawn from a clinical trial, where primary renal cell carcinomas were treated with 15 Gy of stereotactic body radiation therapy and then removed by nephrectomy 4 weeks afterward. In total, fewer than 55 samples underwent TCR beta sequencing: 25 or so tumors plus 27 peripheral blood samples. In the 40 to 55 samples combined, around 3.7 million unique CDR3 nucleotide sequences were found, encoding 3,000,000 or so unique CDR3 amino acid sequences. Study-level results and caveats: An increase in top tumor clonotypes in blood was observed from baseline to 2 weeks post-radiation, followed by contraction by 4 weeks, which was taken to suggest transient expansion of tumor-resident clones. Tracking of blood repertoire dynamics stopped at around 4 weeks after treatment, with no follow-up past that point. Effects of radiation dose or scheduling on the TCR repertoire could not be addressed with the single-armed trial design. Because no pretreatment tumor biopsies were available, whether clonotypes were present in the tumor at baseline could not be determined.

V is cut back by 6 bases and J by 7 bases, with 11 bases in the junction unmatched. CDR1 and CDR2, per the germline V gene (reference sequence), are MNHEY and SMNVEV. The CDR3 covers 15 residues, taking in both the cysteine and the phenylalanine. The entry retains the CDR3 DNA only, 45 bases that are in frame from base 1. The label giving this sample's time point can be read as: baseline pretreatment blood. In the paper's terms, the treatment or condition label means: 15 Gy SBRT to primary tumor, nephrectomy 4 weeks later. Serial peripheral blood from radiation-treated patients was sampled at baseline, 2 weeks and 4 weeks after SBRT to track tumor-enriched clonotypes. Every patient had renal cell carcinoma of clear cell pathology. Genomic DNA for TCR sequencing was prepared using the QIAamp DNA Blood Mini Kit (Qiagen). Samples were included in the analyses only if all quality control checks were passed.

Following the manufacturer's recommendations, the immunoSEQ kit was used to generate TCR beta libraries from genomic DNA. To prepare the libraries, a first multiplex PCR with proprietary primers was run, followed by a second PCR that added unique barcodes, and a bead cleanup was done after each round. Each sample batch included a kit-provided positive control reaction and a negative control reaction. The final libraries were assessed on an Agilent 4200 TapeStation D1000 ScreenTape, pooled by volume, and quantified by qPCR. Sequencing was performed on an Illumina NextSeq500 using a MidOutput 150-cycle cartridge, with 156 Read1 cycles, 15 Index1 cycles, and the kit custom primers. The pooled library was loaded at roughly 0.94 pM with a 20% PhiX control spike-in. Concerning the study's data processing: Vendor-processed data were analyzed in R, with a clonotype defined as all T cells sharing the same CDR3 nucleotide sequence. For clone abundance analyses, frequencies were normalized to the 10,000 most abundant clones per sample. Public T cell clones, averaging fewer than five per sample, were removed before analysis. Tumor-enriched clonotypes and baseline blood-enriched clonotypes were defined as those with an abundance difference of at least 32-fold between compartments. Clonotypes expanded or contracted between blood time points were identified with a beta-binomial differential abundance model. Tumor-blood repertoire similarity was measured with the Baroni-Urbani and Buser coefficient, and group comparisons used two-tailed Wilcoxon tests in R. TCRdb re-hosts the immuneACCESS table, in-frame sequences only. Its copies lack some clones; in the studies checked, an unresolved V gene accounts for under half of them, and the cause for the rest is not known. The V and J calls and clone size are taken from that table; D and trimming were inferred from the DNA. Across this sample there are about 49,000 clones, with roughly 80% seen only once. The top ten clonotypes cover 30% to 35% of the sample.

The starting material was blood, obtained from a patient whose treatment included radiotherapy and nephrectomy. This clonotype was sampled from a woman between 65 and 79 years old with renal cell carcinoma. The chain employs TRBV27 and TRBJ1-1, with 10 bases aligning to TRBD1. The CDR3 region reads CASSQMDRGSFEAFF. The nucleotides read TGTGCCAGCAGCCAGATGGACAGGGGGAGTTTTGAAGCTTTCTTT.